This record looks at one TCR beta chain sequence and its context. Its specificity is unknown. This specimen belongs to a study of cytomegalovirus exposure and HLA in healthy donors. Study observations and caveats: Prediction of most subjects' HLA-A and HLA-B alleles by TCR beta sequences was reportedly accurate. Cytomegalovirus-associated status was assigned to around 160 TCR beta chains. An analysis was carried out at a later point. It showed that HLA-associated TCR beta chains were more clonally expanded than equally common non-associated chains.

The germline V gene encodes CDR1 MNHEY and CDR2 SVGAGI. J gave up 5 bases and V 2 bases, and 0 bases lay outside the gene matches. This CDR3 has 14 residues. Use of 60 Vbeta and 13 Jbeta primers characterized the PCR. Sequenced by immunoSEQ multiplex PCR; TCRdb stores in-frame clones only, minus some. This sample has 180,000 or so clones, with around 80% found just once. The TCR was taken from a woman aged 40 to 55 in good health and CMV-seropositive. V is TRBV6-5 and J is TRBJ1-5; 10 bases are shared with TRBD1. The material sequenced was PBMCs. The CDR3 nucleotides read TGTGCCAGCAGTTACGGGACAGGGGATCAGCCCCAGCATTTT. Its translation is CASSYGTGDQPQHF.